The 18 T cell receptor beta chains reported below all come from one sample, sequenced in a study of blood T cells in healthy people across ages. A second PCR, run for roughly 7 to 11 cycles, used a sample-barcoded 5' primer plus a J-beta primer mix. TCRdb called the 5' RACE reads again in MiXCR, with one record for every CDR3 protein. Of about 1,500,000 distinct CDR3 sequences in the sample, 28% were seen once. Sequenced: blood. The receptor source for this set is a woman in her thirties in good health.

CDR3 nucleotides: TGTGCCAGCACCCATTCCGGGACTGTCAAAGAGACCCAGTACTTC. Translated, it gives CASTHSGTVKETQYF. The J gene is TRBJ2-5, the V gene TRBV7-9; tentatively, D is TRBD2 (6 bases). The CDR3 length is 15 residues. Germline values: CDR1 SEHNR, CDR2 FQNEAQ (reference sequence). Trimming cost V 7 bases and J 3 bases, with 18 bases left between them.

The chain employs TRBV20-1 and TRBJ2-1; no reliable D call. The ends were cut back, 3 bases at V and 0 bases at J, with 9 bases in the middle. The CDR3 loop spans 14 amino acids. Per the germline V gene, CDR1 is DFQATT and CDR2 is SNEGSKA (reference sequence). The CDR3 DNA reads TGCAGTGCTAGTGATGGCGACTCCTACAATGAGCAGTTCTTC. Residues: CSASDGDSYNEQFF.

V gene TRBV20-1 combines with J gene TRBJ2-4; 13 bases fit TRBD2. Trimming took 5 bases from V and 3 from J; bases not matched to a gene: 16. Germline CDR1 DFQATT, CDR2 SNEGSKA (reference sequence). The CDR3 extends over 19 amino acids. CDR3 bases: TGCAGTGCTCCCTCCACCTTACTAGCGGGGGGGCCTGGCAAAAACATTCAGTACTTC. It specifies CSAPSTLLAGGPGKNIQYF.

V is TRBV6-4 and J is TRBJ2-2; no firm D call. CDR1 and CDR2 from the germline V gene are MRHNA and SNTAGT. The CDR3 totals 12 residues. V lost 3 bases to trimming and J lost 5 bases, with 4 bases between them. In nucleotides, the CDR3 is TGTGCCAGCAGTGATAGTACCGGGGAGCTGTTTTTT. Amino acid sequence: CASSDSTGELFF.

The sample holds a few counts of this clonotype. The chain is built from TRBV5-1 and TRBJ2-7; D is undetermined. The germline V and J ends were trimmed by 0 bases and 6 bases, with 13 bases remaining between them. Germline CDR1 SGHRS, CDR2 YFSETQ. This CDR3 has 14 residues. CDR3 nucleotide sequence: TGCGCCAGCAGCTTGGAATTAGATTTGGGCGAGCAGTACTTC. Translated: CASSLELDLGEQYF.

The chain has TRBV9 and TRBJ2-3; D unresolved. V was pared by 4 bases and J by 4 bases, with 13 bases between. This CDR3 is built from 14 residues. The germline V gene encodes CDR1 SGDLS and CDR2 YYNGEE. CDR3 bases: TGTGCCAGCAGCCCCCTAAACCTGGCAGATACGCAGTATTTT. Protein: CASSPLNLADTQYF.

This clonotype showed up many times. This rearrangement joins TRBV5-1 to TRBJ2-6; no clear D gene. The V gene's germline CDR1 is SGHRS and CDR2 YFSETQ. The CDR3 consists of 13 residues. V lost 6 bases to trimming and J lost 2 bases, with 6 bases between them. This CDR3 is CASKTPGANVLTF. The CDR3 DNA reads TGCGCCAGCAAAACTCCTGGGGCCAACGTCCTGACTTTC.

A single count supports this clonotype. A much larger clone differs from this one at a single base, so this may be a read error. The V gene is TRBV10-3, the J gene TRBJ2-1; D is undetermined. With 2 bases removed from V and 4 bases from J, the gap between germline ends came to 6 bases. Germline V CDR1 and CDR2: ENHRY, SYGVKD. The CDR3 runs to 13 residues. The CDR3 DNA is TGTGCCATCAGTGAGCCGCTGTACAATGAGCAGTTCTTC. It specifies CAISEPLYNEQFF.

This clonotype has a handful of counts. The chain links TRBV24-1 to TRBJ2-1; a weak D match, TRBD1 (5 bases). CDR3 length equals 15 residues. V lost 1 base and J lost 10, with 16 bases in between. The germline gives CDR1 KGHDR, CDR2 SFDVKD. In DNA form, the CDR3 reads TGTGCCACCAGTGATTTAAGTACAGGCAAAGAGGAGCAGTTCTTC. The encoded protein is CATSDLSTGKEEQFF.

The chain is built from TRBV20-1 and TRBJ2-1; no clear D gene. The DNA end is more similar to TRBJ2-7, so the J call may be wrong. Germline CDR1 and CDR2: DFQATT and SNEGSKA (reference sequence). The CDR3 length is 15 residues. CDR3 nucleotides: TGCAGTGCTAGACTAGTGGGGTACTCCTACAATGAGCAGTACTTC. It is translated as CSARLVGYSYNEQYF.

This clonotype was counted many times. The genes are TRBV7-9 and TRBJ2-7; D may match TRBD1 or TRBD2 (5 bases each). Germline V CDR1 and CDR2: SEHNR, FQNEAQ (reference sequence). V was cut by 6 bases and J by 3 bases, with 12 bases left in between. This CDR3 spans 13 amino acids. This CDR3 reads CASSLGAGYEQYF. CDR3 coding DNA: TGTGCCAGCAGTCTCGGGGCGGGCTACGAGCAGTACTTC.

This rearrangement joins TRBV5-1 to TRBJ2-3; D unresolved. In germline, CDR1 is SGHRS, CDR2 YFSETQ. This CDR3 is 15 amino acids long. The V end lost 5 bases, the J end lost 1 base, and 14 bases lay between the germline ends. The CDR3 nucleotides are TGCGCCAGCAGTTCCGGGTCGACCGGCACAGATACGCAGTATTTT. Translated: CASSSGSTGTDTQYF.

V and J are TRBV28 and TRBJ1-2; unclear D gene. The CDR3 runs 12 residues. CDR1 and CDR2 (germline): MDHEN, SYDVKM. With 6 bases removed from V and 13 bases from J, the gap between germline ends came to 18 bases. CDR3 nucleotides: TGTGCCAGCAGCCGCGGTCGTGAAGGGTGCACCTTC. Translation: CASSRGREGCTF.

This clonotype turned up a few times. This could be a read error, since a much larger clone is one nucleotide away. This chain links TRBV7-3 with TRBJ2-6; tentatively, D is TRBD2 (5 bases). CDR1 SGHTA and CDR2 FQGTGA come from the germline V gene. CDR3 length: 13 residues. The V and J ends lost 3 bases and 8 bases respectively, with 8 bases between them. DNA of the CDR3: TGTGCCAGCAGCTTTCCCGGGACCAACGTCCTGACTTTC. Translating it yields CASSFPGTNVLTF.

For this clonotype: This may be a read error, as it is one base from a much larger clone. The chain couples TRBV14 to TRBJ2-5; 7 bases map to TRBD1. Looked up from germline, CDR1 is SGHDN and CDR2 is FVKESK. J was trimmed by 11 bases and V by 4 bases; bases with no gene match: 13. The CDR3 has 14 residues. The CDR3 here is CASSPRDSYNEQYF. Here the CDR3 DNA reads TGTGCCAGCAGCCCCCGGGACAGCTACAATGAGCAGTACTTC.

This sequence joins TRBV7-3 and TRBJ2-1; 15 nucleotides match TRBD2. CDR1 is SGHTA, CDR2 FQGTGA, per germline. After removal of 6 bases from V and 14 bases from J, the junction contained 8 bases not matched to a gene. The CDR3 is 14 residues long. CDR3 sequence: CASSLGTSGGPEFF. The CDR3 DNA reads as TGTGCCAGCAGTCTTGGGACTAGCGGGGGGCCGGAGTTCTTC.

Concerning this clonotype itself: At one of its ends the junction is not consistent with the germline gene, which may arise from a read error. The V and J genes are TRBV20-1 and TRBJ2-3, with D possibly called TRBD1 or TRBD2 (6 bases each). The germline V gene encodes CDR1 DFQATT and CDR2 SNEGSKA (reference sequence). CDR3 length: 16 residues. DNA of the CDR3: TGCAGTACTAGAGAATTCGGGGGCTTGAGCACAGATACGCAGTATTTT. This codes for CSTREFGGLSTDTQYF.

This clonotype was detected only a few times. The chain links TRBV6-5 to TRBJ2-1; D is uncertain. Deletions cut 3 bases from V and 6 bases from J, with 27 bases between. Germline V gives CDR1 MNHEY, CDR2 SVGAGI. This CDR3 has 19 residues. The CDR3 region has the DNA TGTGCCAGCAGTTATTACGTGGTTAGAGACCCCGCGGATCTCAATGAGCAGTTCTTC. It codes for CASSYYVVRDPADLNEQFF.